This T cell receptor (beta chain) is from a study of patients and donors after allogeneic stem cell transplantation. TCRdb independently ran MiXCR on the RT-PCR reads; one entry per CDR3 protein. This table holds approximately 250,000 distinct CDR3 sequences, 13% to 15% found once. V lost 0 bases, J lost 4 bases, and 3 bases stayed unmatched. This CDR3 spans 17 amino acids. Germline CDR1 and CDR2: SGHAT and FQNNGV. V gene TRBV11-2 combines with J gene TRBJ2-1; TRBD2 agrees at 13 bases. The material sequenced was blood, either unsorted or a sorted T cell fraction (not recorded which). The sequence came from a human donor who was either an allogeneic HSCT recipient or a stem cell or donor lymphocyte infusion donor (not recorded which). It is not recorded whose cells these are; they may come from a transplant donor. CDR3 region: CASSLEGTSGTYNEQFF. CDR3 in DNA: TGTGCCAGCAGCTTAGAAGGGACTAGCGGGACTTACAATGAGCAGTTCTTC. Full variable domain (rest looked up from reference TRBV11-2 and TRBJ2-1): EAGVAQSPRYKIIEKRQSVAFWCNPISGHATLYWYQQILGQGPKLLIQFQNNGVVDDSQLPKDRFSAERLKGVDSTLKIQPAKLEDSAVYLCASSLEGTSGTYNEQFFGPGTRLTVL.